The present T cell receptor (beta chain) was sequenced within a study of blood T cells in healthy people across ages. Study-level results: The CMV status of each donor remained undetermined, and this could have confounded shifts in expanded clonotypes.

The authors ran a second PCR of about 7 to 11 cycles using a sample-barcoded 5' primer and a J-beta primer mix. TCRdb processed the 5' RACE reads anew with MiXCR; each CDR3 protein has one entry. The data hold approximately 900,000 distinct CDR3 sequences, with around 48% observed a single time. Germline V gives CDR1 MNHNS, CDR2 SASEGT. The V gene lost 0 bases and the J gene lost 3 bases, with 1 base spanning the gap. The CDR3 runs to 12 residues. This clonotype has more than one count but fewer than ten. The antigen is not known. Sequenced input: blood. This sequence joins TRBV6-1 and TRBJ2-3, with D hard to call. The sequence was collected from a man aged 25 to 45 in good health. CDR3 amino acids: CASSEATDTQYF. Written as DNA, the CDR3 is TGTGCCAGCAGTGAAGCTACAGATACGCAGTATTTT.